The clone carrying this T cell receptor (beta chain) was detected only a few times. The antigen is undetermined. Method: immunoSEQ multiplex PCR; TCRdb's copy keeps in-frame clones and lacks some. The table records about 100,000 clones, around 87% of them present only once. The data are from a study of T cell responses to AZD1222 COVID-19 vaccine. Study-wide findings and caveats: It should be noted that donors were predominantly white British and more often female, and clonal diversity was possibly underestimated. A reported finding is that nearly half of spike-specific TCRs target unmutated variant regions. Spike-specific TCR repertoires showed rising breadth and depth after two AZD1222 doses. CD4 TCRs associated with vaccination spanned spike, dominating at 160-218 and 743-854.

Germline values: CDR1 LNHDA, CDR2 SQIVND (reference sequence). The CDR3 consists of 15 residues. Unmatched junction bases numbered 10, after V lost 6 bases and J lost 6 bases. This chain joins TRBV19 and TRBJ1-5, with 8 bases fitting TRBD1. The receptor's source is an adult in good health. Sample: peripheral blood, taken on day 0 of MenACWY control vaccination. The CDR3, as DNA: TGTGCCAGTAGCGCAACAGGGGGAGAAGGTCAGCCCCAGCATTTT. It translates to CASSATGGEGQPQHF.